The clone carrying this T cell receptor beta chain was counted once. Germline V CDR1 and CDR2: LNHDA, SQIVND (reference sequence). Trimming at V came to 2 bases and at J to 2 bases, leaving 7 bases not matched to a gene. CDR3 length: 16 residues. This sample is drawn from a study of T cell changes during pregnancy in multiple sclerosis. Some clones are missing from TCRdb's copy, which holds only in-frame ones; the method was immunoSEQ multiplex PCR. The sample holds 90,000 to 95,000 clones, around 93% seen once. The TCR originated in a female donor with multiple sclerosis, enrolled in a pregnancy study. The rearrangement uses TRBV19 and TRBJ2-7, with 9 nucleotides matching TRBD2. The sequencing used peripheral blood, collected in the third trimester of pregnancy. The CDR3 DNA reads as TGTGCCAGTAGTATACGGGGACTAGCTGAGGCCTACGAGCAGTACTTC. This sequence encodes CASSIRGLAEAYEQYF. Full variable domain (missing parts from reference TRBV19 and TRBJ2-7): DGGITQSPKYLFRKEGQNVTLSCEQNLNHDAMYWYRQDPGQGLRLIYYSQIVNDFQKGDIAEGYSVSREKKESFPLTVTSAQKNPTAFYLCASSIRGLAEAYEQYFGPGTRLTVT.